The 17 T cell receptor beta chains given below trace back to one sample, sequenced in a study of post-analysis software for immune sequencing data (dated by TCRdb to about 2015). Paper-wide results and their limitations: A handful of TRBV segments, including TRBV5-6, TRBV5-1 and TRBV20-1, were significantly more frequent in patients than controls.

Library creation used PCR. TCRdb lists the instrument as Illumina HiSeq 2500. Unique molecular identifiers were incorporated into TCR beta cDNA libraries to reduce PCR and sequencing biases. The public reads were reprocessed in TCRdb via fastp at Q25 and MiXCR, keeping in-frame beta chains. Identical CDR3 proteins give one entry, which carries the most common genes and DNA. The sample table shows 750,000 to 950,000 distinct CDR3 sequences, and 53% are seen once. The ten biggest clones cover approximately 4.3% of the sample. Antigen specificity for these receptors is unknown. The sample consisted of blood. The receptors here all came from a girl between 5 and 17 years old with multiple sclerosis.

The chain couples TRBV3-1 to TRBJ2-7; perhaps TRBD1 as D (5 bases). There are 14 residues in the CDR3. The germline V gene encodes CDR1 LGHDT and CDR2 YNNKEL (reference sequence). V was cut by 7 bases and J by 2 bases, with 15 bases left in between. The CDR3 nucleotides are TGTGCCAGCACATCTAAACGGACACCCTACGAGCAGTACTTC. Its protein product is CASTSKRTPYEQYF.

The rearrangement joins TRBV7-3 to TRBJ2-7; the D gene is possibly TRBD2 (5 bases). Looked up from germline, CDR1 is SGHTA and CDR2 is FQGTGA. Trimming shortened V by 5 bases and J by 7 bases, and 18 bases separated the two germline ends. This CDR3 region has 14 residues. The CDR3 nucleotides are TGTGCCAGCAGCACATCCGGGAATCTGGCGGAGCAGTACTTC. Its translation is CASSTSGNLAEQYF.

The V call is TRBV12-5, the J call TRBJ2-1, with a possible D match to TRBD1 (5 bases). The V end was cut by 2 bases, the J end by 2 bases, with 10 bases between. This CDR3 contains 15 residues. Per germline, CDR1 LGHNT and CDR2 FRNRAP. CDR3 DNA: TGTGCTAGTGGTTTGCGACAGCAAACCTACAATGAGCAGTTCTTC. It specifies CASGLRQQTYNEQFF.

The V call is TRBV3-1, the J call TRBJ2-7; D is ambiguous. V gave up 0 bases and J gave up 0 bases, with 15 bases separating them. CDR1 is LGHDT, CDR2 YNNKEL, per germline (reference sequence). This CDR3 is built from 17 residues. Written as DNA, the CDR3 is TGTGCCAGCAGCCAAGATCAGAAGGTACCGCGCTCCTACGAGCAGTACTTC. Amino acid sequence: CASSQDQKVPRSYEQYF.

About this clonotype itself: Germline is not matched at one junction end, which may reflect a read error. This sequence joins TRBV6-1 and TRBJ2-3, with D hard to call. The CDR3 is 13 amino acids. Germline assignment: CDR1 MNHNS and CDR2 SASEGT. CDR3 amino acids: CTSSEGTPVTQYF. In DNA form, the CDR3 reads TGTACCAGCAGCGAAGGAACCCCCGTTACGCAGTATTTT.

CDR3 sequence reads: CASTFRASLYNEQFF. The CDR3 DNA reads as TGTGCCAGCACCTTCCGGGCGTCCCTCTACAATGAGCAGTTCTTC. V gene TRBV12-3 or TRBV12-4 combines with J gene TRBJ2-1, with unresolved D. V was clipped by 7 bases and J by 3 bases, with 16 bases between them. The CDR3 has 15 amino acids.

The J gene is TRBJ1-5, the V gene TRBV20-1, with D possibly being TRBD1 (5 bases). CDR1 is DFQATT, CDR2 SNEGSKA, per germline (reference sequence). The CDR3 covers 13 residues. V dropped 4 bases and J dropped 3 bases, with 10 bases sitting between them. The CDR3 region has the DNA TGCAGTGCTAAGTCGACAGCCAATCAGCCCCAGCATTTT. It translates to CSAKSTANQPQHF.

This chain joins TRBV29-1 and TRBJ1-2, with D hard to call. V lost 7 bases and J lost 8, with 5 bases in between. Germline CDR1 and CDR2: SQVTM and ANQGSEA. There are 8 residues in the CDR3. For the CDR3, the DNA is TGCAGCGGGAGAGGCTACACCTTC. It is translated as CSGRGYTF.

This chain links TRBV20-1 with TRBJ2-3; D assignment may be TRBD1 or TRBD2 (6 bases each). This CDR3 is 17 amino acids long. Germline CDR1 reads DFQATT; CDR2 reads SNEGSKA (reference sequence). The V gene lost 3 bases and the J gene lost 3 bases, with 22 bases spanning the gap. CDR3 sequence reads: CSASPKGGPLGTDTQYF. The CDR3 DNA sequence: TGCAGTGCTAGCCCCAAAGGGGGGCCCTTAGGGACAGATACGCAGTATTTT.

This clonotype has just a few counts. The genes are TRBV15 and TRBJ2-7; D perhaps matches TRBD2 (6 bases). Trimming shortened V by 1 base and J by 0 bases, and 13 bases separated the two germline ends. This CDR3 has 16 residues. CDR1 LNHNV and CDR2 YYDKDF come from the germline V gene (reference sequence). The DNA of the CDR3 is TGTGCCACCAGCAGAGGTCAGCGGGCGAGCTCCTACGAGCAGTACTTC. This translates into CATSRGQRASSYEQYF.

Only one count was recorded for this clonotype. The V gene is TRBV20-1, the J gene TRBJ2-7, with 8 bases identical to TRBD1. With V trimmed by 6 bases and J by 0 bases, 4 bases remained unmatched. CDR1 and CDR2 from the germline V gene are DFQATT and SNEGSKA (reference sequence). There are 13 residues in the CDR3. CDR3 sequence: CSAKGQVSYEQYF. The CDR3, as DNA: TGCAGTGCAAAGGGACAGGTCTCCTACGAGCAGTACTTC.

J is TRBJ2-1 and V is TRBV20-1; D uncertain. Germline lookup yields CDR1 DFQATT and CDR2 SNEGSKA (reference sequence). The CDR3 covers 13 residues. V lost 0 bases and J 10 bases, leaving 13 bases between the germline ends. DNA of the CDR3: TGCAGTGCTAGAGATGGCACTACTTCCGAGCAGTTCTTC. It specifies CSARDGTTSEQFF.

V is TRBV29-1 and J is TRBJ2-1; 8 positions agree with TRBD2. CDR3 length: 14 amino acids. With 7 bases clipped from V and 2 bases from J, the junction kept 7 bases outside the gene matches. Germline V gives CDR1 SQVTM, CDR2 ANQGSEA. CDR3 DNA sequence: TGCAGCGGTTTCCGGGGGGGCACCTACAATGAGCAGTTCTTC. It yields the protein CSGFRGGTYNEQFF.

This CDR3 reads CAISESRDLHEQYF. The CDR3 coding sequence is TGTGCCATCAGTGAGTCGAGGGACCTCCACGAGCAGTACTTC. V gene TRBV10-3 combines with J gene TRBJ2-7; D possibly matches TRBD1 or TRBD2 (5 bases each). The CDR3 length is 14 residues. Per germline, CDR1 ENHRY and CDR2 SYGVKD. V was trimmed by 0 bases and J by 5 bases, leaving 11 bases between them.

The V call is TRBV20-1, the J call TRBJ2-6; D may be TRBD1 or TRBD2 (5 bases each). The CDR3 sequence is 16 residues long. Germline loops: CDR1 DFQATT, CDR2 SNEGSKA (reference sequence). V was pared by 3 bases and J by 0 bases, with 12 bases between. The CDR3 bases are TGCAGTGCTAGTCAGGGACCCCCCTCTGGGGCCAACGTCCTGACTTTC. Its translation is CSASQGPPSGANVLTF.

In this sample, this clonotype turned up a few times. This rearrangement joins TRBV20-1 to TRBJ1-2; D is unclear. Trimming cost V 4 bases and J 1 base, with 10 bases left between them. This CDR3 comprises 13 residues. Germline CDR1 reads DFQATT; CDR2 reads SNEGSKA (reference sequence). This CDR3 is CSATPSYNYGYTF. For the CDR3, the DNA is TGCAGTGCTACTCCAAGCTATAACTATGGCTACACCTTC.

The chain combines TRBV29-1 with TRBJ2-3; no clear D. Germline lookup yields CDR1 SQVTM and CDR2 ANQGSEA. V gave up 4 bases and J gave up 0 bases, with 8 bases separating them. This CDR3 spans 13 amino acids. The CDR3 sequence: CSVVPVSTDTQYF. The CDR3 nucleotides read TGCAGCGTTGTTCCAGTGAGCACAGATACGCAGTATTTT.